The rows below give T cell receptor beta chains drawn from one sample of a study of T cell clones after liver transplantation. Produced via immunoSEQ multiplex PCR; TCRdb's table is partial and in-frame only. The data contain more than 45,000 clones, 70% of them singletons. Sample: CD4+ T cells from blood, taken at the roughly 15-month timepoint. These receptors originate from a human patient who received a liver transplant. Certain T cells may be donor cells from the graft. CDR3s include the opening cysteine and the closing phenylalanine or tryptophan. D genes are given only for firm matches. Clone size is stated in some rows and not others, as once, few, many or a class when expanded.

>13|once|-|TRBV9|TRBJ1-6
CASSRRSNSPLHF
TGTGCCAGCAGCCGTAGGAGTAATTCACCCCTCCACTTT
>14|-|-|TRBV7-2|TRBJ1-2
CASSPRTVSMGYTF
TGTGCCAGCAGCCCAAGGACGGTTAGCATGGGCTACACCTTC
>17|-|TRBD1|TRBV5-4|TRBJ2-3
CASSLAWTGGLTDTQYF
TGTGCCAGCAGCTTGGCCTGGACAGGGGGCCTCACAGATACGCAGTATTTT
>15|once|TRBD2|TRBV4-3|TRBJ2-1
CASSQDGGRVGEQFF
TGCGCCAGCAGCCAAGATGGCGGGAGAGTAGGTGAGCAGTTCTTC
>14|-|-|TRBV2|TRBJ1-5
CASSRLEAGGPQHF
TGTGCCAGCAGTCGTTTGGAGGCCGGGGGTCCCCAGCATTTT
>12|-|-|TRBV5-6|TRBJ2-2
CASSLVGRELFF
TGTGCCAGCAGCTTGGTGGGGCGGGAGCTGTTTTTT
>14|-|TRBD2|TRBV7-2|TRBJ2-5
CASSFSGSRETQYF
TGTGCCAGCAGCTTTAGCGGGAGTAGGGAGACCCAGTACTTC
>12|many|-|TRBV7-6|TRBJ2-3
CASSQATDTQYF
TGTGCCAGCAGCCAGGCCACAGATACGCAGTATTTT
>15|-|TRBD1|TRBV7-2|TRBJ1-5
CASSSSGQGNQPQHF
TGTGCCAGCAGCTCCTCAGGACAGGGCAATCAGCCCCAGCATTTT
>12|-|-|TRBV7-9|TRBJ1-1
CASSLGWTEAFF
TGTGCCAGCAGCCTTGGATGGACTGAAGCTTTCTTT
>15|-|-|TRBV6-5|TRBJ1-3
CASRAQVGTGNTIYF
TGTGCCAGCAGGGCGCAGGTCGGGACTGGAAACACCATATATTTT
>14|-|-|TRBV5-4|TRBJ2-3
CASSLSTSTDTQYF
TGTGCCAGCAGCTTGTCTACAAGTACAGATACGCAGTATTTT
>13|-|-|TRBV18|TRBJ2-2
CASSPLGTGELFF
TGTGCCAGCTCACCGTTGGGTACCGGGGAGCTGTTTTTT
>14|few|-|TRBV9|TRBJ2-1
CASSPSPNTLEQFF
TGTGCCAGCAGCCCGTCCCCTAATACACTTGAGCAGTTCTTC
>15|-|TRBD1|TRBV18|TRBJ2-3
CASSPRQGGTDTQYF
TGTGCCAGCTCACCCCGACAGGGTGGCACAGATACGCAGTATTTT
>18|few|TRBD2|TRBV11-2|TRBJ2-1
CASSPLGAGGPPYNEQFF
TGTGCCAGCAGCCCTCTCGGGGCGGGAGGGCCACCCTACAATGAGCAGTTCTTC
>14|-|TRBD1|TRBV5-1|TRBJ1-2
CASTRGQGMSGYTF
TGCGCCAGCACCCGAGGACAGGGTATGTCAGGCTACACCTTC
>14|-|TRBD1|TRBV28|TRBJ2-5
CASSRGQGRETQYF
TGTGCCAGCAGTCGAGGACAGGGTAGGGAGACCCAGTACTTC
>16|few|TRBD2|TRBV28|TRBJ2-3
CASSTPSGAKVDTQYF
TGTGCCAGCAGTACCCCTAGCGGAGCAAAAGTAGATACGCAGTATTTT
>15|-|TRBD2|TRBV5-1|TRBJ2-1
CASSNGLAGVFEQFF
TGCGCCAGCAGTAACGGACTAGCGGGAGTATTCGAGCAGTTCTTC
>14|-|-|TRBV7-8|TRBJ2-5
CASSSGDSQKTQYF
TGTGCCAGCAGCTCCGGGGACTCCCAAAAGACCCAGTACTTC
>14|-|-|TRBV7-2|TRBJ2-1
CASSPGTPLLEQFF
TGTGCCAGCAGCCCCGGGACTCCCCTTCTTGAGCAGTTCTTC
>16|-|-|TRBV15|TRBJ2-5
CATSRVTGLGSETQYF
TGTGCCACCAGCAGAGTAACAGGGTTGGGTTCGGAGACCCAGTACTTC
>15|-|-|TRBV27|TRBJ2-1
CASSPTGFGLNEQFF
TGTGCCAGCAGCCCTACAGGGTTTGGGTTGAATGAGCAGTTCTTC
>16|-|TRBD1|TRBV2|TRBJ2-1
CASSEYLQGPYNEQFF
TGTGCCAGCAGTGAATATCTACAGGGGCCCTACAATGAGCAGTTCTTC
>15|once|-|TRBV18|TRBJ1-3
CASSPIRESGNTIYF
TGTGCCAGCTCACCGATCAGAGAGTCTGGAAACACCATATATTTT
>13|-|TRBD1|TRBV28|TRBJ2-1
CASSLRSGTVLFF
TGTGCCAGCAGTTTAAGATCCGGGACAGTGCTGTTCTTC
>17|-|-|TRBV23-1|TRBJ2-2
CASSYSPLGQPAGELFF
TGCGCCAGCAGTTACAGCCCCCTCGGCCAGCCCGCCGGGGAGCTGTTTTTT
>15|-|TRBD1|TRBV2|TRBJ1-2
CASSEWGLRAGGYTF
TGTGCCAGCAGTGAATGGGGACTAAGAGCAGGGGGTTACACCTTC
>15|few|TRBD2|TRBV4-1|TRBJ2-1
CASSPGTSGDNEQFF
TGCGCCAGCAGCCCCGGGACTAGCGGCGACAATGAGCAGTTCTTC
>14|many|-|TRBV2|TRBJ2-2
CASSERGGSGELFF
TGTGCCAGCAGTGAAAGGGGTGGGTCCGGGGAGCTGTTTTTT
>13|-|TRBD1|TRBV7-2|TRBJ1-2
CASSRGQGNRYTF
TGTGCCAGCAGCCGAGGACAGGGGAATCGCTACACCTTC
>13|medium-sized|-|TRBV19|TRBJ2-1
CASSPGQQVGQFF
TGTGCCAGTAGCCCCGGGCAACAGGTCGGGCAGTTCTTC
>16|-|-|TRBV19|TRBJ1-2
CASSIGTGLTNYGYTF
TGTGCCAGTAGTATAGGTACAGGACTAACTAACTATGGCTACACCTTC
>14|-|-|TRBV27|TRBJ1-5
CASSTRRSNQPQHF
TGTGCCAGCAGCACAAGGAGGAGCAATCAGCCCCAGCATTTT
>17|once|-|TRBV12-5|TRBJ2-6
CASGLHAGQSRANVLTF
TGTGCTAGTGGTTTACATGCAGGACAAAGTCGGGCCAACGTCCTGACTTTC
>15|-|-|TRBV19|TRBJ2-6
CASSMGGAGANVLTF
TGTGCCAGTAGTATGGGGGGCGCTGGGGCCAACGTCCTGACTTTC
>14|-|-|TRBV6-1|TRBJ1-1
CASSRDTWGTEAFF
TGTGCCAGCAGCAGGGACACCTGGGGTACTGAAGCTTTCTTT
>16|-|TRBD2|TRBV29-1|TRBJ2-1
CSVEISAGGRYNEQFF
TGCAGCGTTGAGATCTCGGCGGGAGGGCGTTACAATGAGCAGTTCTTC
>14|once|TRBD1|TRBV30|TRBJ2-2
CAWDGTGVTGELFF
TGTGCCTGGGACGGGACAGGGGTCACCGGGGAGCTGTTTTTT
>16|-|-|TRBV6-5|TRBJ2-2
CASSYSPQGGTGELFF
TGTGCCAGCAGTTATTCCCCACAGGGGGGGACCGGGGAGCTGTTTTTT
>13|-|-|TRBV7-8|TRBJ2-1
CASSYHRSQEQFF
TGTGCCAGCAGCTATCACAGGTCCCAAGAGCAGTTCTTC
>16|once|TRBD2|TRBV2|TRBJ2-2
CASSGRAGGHTGELFF
TGTGCCAGCAGTGGCCGTGCGGGGGGCCACACCGGGGAGCTGTTTTTT
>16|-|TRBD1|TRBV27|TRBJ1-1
CASSLTDRFMNTEAFF
TGTGCCAGCAGTTTAACGGACAGGTTCATGAACACTGAAGCTTTCTTT
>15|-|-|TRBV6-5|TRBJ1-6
CASSYSTGYNSPLHF
TGTGCCAGCAGTTACTCGACAGGCTATAATTCACCCCTCCACTTT